This T cell receptor (beta chain) was obtained from a study of T cells expressing NK-cell markers. Study-level information: Serological testing identified seven of the eight sequenced donors as HCMV-seropositive and one as seronegative. Study outcomes and limitations: Similarly, these clonotypes led the CD3+CD56-NKG2C+ fraction as well in a handful of donors. Questions lingered over whether expanded NKG2C+ T cell clones were HCMV-specific.

About this clonotype itself: Its antigen is unknown.

It was by 5'RACE template switching with UMIs that TCR beta cDNA was made. No DNA is given; TCRdb re-called the 5' RACE reads and lists each CDR3 protein once. The sample spans about 260,000 distinct CDR3 sequences; the ten largest clones claim around 4.2%. Material for sequencing was blood T cells: a sorted CD56 or NKG2C T cell subset, CD4+ or CD8+ T cells, or bulk PBMC T cells (not recorded which). The receptor was derived from a woman aged 18 to 69 in good health.

CDR3 loop: CSASPGGSDYGYTF. V usage is TRBV20-1 and J usage is TRBJ1-2; TCRdb gives TRBD1 as the D gene, but with no DNA this cannot be confirmed. From germline, CDR1 is DFQATT and CDR2 SNEGSKA (reference sequence). The CDR3 extends over 14 amino acids.